The sequence of this TCR beta chain was determined in a study of cytomegalovirus exposure and HLA in healthy donors. The germline gives CDR1 MNHEY, CDR2 SMNVEV (reference sequence). Trimming removed 3 bases from V and 1 base from J, with 6 bases in between. The CDR3 spans 13 residues. Assay: immunoSEQ multiplex PCR; the TCRdb copy retains only in-frame clones and omits some. The sample includes about 240,000 clones, around 87% of them seen just once. The TCR sequence derives from a man aged 18-30 years in good health and CMV-seronegative. J is TRBJ1-1 and V is TRBV27; D remains ambiguous. Sequencing was carried out using PBMCs. The CDR3 nucleotides read TGTGCCAGCAGTTTGACACAGAACACTGAAGCTTTCTTT. Translating gives CASSLTQNTEAFF.